The 12 T cell receptor beta chains below were found in one sample sequenced in a study of control samples from healthy donors and cancer patients. Sequenced by immunoSEQ multiplex PCR; TCRdb stores in-frame clones only, minus some. There are 110,000 or so clones in the sample; around 90% occur only once, and about two fifths lies in the top ten. The sequencing input was blood. The receptors were sampled from a man between 50 and 59 years old in good health.

The J gene is TRBJ1-2, the V gene TRBV4-2, with D uncertain. There are 14 residues in the CDR3. CDR1 is LGHNA, CDR2 YNFKEQ, per germline. The V and J ends lost 4 bases and 2 bases respectively, with 11 bases between them. The CDR3 sequence: CASSPSDGNYGYTF. The CDR3, as DNA: TGTGCCAGCAGCCCATCCGACGGAAACTATGGCTACACCTTC.

This clone was detected once. The genes are TRBV6-2 or TRBV6-3 and TRBJ2-7; perhaps TRBD1 as D (6 bases). Germline V lookup: CDR1 MNHEY, CDR2 SVGEGT. V was pared by 4 bases and J by 6 bases, with 13 bases between. This CDR3 contains 13 residues. Written as DNA, the CDR3 is TGTGCCAGCAGTTGGCACAGGGTAAGCGAGCAGTACTTC. It yields the protein CASSWHRVSEQYF.

This clone has only one observation. The chain couples TRBV5-1 to TRBJ2-3; tentative D call: TRBD1 (6 bases). This CDR3 contains 12 residues. Per germline, CDR1 SGHRS and CDR2 YFSETQ. The V end was cut by 4 bases, the J end by 15 bases, with 18 bases between. The CDR3 bases are TGCGCCAGCAGCGAACCCGGGACATCCCTCTATTTT. It specifies CASSEPGTSLYF.

The V gene is TRBV6-5, the J gene TRBJ1-1; no clear D gene. V was shortened by 6 bases and J by 1 base, with 12 bases between the two germline ends. The germline V gene encodes CDR1 MNHEY and CDR2 SVGAGI. The CDR3 is made up of 14 amino acids. For the CDR3, the DNA is TGTGCCAGCAGATACCCGGGTGCGAACACTGAAGCTTTCTTT. Its translation is CASRYPGANTEAFF.

This chain links TRBV23-1 with TRBJ2-2, with a tentative D call TRBD1 (6 bases). TRBV23-1 is an open reading frame, and its role is uncertain. This CDR3 comprises 15 residues. The ends were cut back, 3 bases at V and 1 base at J, with 9 bases in the middle. The CDR3 loop reads CASSQRGRNTGELFF. The CDR3 DNA sequence: TGCGCCAGCAGTCAGAGGGGGAGGAACACCGGGGAGCTGTTTTTT.

The rearrangement joins TRBV7-9 to TRBJ1-1, with 7 nucleotides matching TRBD1. V shed 2 bases, J shed 5 bases, and the junction held 8 bases outside the gene matches. The length of the CDR3 is 15 residues. The germline V gene has CDR1 SEHNR and CDR2 FQNEAQ (reference sequence). CDR3 residues: CASSLNRGEGTEAFF. Written as DNA, the CDR3 is TGTGCCAGCAGCTTAAACAGGGGAGAAGGGACTGAAGCTTTCTTT. Filled out from reference TRBV7-9 and TRBJ1-1, the complete variable domain reads DTGVSQNPRHKITKRGQNVTFRCDPISEHNRLYWYRQTLGQGPEFLTYFQNEAQLEKSRLLSDRFSAERPKGSFSTLEIQRTEQGDSAMYLCASSLNRGEGTEAFFGQGTRLTVV.

This chain links TRBV7-2 with TRBJ1-5, with a weak D call TRBD1 (5 bases). The length of the CDR3 is 14 residues. Germline CDR1 and CDR2: SGHTA and FQGNSA. Trimming shortened V by 3 bases and J by 4 bases, and 10 bases separated the two germline ends. The CDR3 region has the DNA TGTGCCAGCAGCTTCCGGGACCGGAATCAGCCCCAGCATTTT. Translation: CASSFRDRNQPQHF.

The chain is built from TRBV5-1 and TRBJ1-1; 7 bases align to TRBD1. The germline V gene has CDR1 SGHRS and CDR2 YFSETQ. With 3 bases clipped from V and 0 bases from J, the junction kept 8 bases outside the gene matches. This CDR3 spans 16 amino acids. CDR3 amino acids: CASSSYRGRMNTEAFF. CDR3 in DNA: TGCGCCAGCAGCTCTTACAGGGGACGGATGAACACTGAAGCTTTCTTT.

The chain links TRBV3-1 (or the pseudogene TRBV3-2) to TRBJ1-2; D remains unclear. The ends were cut back, 0 bases at V and 6 bases at J, with 5 bases in the middle. CDR1 LGHDT and CDR2 YNNKEL come from the germline V gene (reference sequence). CDR3 size: 12 residues. CDR3 in amino acids: CASSQDLNGYTF. DNA of the CDR3: TGTGCCAGCAGCCAAGATCTAAATGGCTACACCTTC.

This clone was counted a few times. The genes are TRBV11-2 and TRBJ2-4; D may be TRBD1 (5 bases). The CDR3 spans 14 residues. The germline CDR1 and CDR2 sequences are SGHAT and FQNNGV. Trimming removed 6 bases from V and 6 bases from J, with 15 bases in between. The CDR3, as DNA: TGTGCCAGCAGTGTTATAGGGGTGACAAACATTCAGTACTTC. As protein: CASSVIGVTNIQYF.

The J gene is TRBJ2-3, the V gene TRBV4-3, with 16 bases fitting TRBD2. V lost 1 base and J lost 4; bases outside the gene matches: 5. Looked up from germline, CDR1 is LGHNA and CDR2 is YSLEER. CDR3 length equals 18 residues. CDR3 nucleotide sequence: TGCGCCAGCAGCCAAGTGGGACTAGCGGGGGGGCAGGCAGATACGCAGTATTTT. It specifies CASSQVGLAGGQADTQYF.

This clone is a singleton in its sample. The J gene is TRBJ1-2, the V gene TRBV7-2, with a possible D match to TRBD1 (6 bases). V was shortened by 1 base and J by 3 bases, with 9 bases between the two germline ends. CDR1 is SGHTA and CDR2 is FQGNSA in the germline V gene. This CDR3 is built from 14 residues. The CDR3 region is CASSLGTAYYGYTF. CDR3 coding DNA: TGTGCCAGCAGCTTAGGGACAGCTTACTATGGCTACACCTTC.